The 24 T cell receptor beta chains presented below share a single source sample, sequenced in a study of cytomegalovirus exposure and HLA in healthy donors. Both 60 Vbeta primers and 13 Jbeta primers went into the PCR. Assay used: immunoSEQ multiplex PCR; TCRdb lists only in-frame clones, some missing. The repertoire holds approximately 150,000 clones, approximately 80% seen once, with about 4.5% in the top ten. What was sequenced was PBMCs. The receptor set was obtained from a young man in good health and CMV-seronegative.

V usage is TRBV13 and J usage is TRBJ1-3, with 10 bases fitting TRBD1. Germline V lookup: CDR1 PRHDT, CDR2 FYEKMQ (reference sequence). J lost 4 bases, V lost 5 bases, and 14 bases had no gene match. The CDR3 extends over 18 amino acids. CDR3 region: CASSTPMTRDRGGNTIYF. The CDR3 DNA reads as TGTGCCAGCAGCACCCCGATGACCCGGGACAGGGGAGGAAACACCATATATTTT. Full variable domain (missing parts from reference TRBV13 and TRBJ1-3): AAGVIQSPRHLIKEKRETATLKCYPIPRHDTVYWYQQGPGQDPQFLISFYEKMQSDKGSIPDRFSAQQFSDYHSELNMSSLELGDSALYFCASSTPMTRDRGGNTIYFGEGSWLTVV.

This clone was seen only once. CDR3 nucleotides: TGTGCCAGCAGCTTCGGACAGGGGCCGAACGAGCAGTACTTC. Protein product: CASSFGQGPNEQYF. V gene TRBV5-6 combines with J gene TRBJ2-7, with TRBD1 identical over 9 bases. This CDR3 has 14 amino acids. Germline V gene data show CDR1 as SGHDT and CDR2 as YYEEEE. V dropped 2 bases and J dropped 5; count of bases not matched to a gene: 5.

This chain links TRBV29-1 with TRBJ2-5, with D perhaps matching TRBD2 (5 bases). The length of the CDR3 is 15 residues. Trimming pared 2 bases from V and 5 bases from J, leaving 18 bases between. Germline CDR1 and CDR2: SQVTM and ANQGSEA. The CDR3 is CSVEYRELVMETQYF. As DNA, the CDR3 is TGCAGCGTTGAATATAGGGAACTAGTGATGGAGACCCAGTACTTC.

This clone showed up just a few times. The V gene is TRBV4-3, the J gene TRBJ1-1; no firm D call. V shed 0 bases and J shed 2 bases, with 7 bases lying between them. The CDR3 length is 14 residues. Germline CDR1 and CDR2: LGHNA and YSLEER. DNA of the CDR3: TGCGCCAGCAGCCAAGATTTCGGTAACACTGAAGCTTTCTTT. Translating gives CASSQDFGNTEAFF.

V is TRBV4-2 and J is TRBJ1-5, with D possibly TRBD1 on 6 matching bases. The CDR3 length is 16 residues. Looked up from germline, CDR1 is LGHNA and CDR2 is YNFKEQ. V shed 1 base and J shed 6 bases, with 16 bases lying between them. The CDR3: CASSQGIRGLGQPQHF. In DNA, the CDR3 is TGTGCCAGCAGCCAAGGCATCAGGGGCTTAGGTCAGCCCCAGCATTTT.

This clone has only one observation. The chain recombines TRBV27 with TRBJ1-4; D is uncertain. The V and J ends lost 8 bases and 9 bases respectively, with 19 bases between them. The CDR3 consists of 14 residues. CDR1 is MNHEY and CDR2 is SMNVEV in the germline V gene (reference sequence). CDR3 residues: CASRPRGGPKKLFF. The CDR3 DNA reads TGTGCCAGCCGACCCCGTGGAGGACCGAAAAAACTGTTTTTT.

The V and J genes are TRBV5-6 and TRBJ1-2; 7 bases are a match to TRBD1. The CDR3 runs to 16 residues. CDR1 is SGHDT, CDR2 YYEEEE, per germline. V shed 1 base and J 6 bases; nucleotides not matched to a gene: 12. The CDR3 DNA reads TGTGCCAGCAGCTTGCTAGGGCAGGGGGGTGCCCATGGCTACACCTTC. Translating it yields CASSLLGQGGAHGYTF.

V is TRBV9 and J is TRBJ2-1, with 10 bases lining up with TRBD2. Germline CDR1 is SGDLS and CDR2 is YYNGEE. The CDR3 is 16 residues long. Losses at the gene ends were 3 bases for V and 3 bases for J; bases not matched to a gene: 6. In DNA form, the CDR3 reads TGTGCCAGCAGCGACGTAGCGGGAGGTTTCTACAATGAGCAGTTCTTC. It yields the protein CASSDVAGGFYNEQFF.

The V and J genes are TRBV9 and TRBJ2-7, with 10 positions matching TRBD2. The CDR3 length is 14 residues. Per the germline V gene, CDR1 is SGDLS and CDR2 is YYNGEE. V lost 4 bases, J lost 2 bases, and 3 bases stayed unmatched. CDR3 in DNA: TGTGCCAGCAGCTCCGGGACTAGCGCCTACGAGCAGTACTTC. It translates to CASSSGTSAYEQYF.

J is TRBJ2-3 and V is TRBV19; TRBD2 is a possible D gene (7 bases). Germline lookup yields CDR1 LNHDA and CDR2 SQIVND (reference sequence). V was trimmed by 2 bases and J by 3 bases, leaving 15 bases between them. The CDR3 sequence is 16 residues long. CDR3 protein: CASSISPGGHTDTQYF. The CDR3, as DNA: TGTGCCAGTAGTATAAGTCCCGGGGGGCATACAGATACGCAGTATTTT.

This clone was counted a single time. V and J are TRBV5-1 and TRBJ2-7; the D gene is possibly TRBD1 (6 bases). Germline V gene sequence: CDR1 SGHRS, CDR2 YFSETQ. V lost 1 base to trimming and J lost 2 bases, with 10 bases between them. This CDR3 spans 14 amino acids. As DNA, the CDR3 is TGCGCCAGCAGCTTGTTGGGACACACCTACGAGCAGTACTTC. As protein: CASSLLGHTYEQYF. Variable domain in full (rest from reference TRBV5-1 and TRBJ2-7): KAGVTQTPRYLIKTRGQQVTLSCSPISGHRSVSWYQQTPGQGLQFLFEYFSETQRNKGNFPGRFSGRQFSNSRSEMNVSTLELGDSALYLCASSLLGHTYEQYFGPGTRLTVT.

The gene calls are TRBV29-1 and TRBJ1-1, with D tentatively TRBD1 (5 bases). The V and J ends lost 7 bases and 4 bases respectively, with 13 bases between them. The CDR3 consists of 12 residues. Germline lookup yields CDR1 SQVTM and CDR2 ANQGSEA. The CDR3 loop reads CSDSSGGTEAFF. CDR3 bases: TGCAGCGACTCCTCGGGGGGCACTGAAGCTTTCTTT.

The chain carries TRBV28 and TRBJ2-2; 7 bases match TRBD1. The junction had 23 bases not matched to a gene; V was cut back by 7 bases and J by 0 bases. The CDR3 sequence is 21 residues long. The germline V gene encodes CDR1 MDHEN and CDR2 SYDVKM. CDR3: CASTIQSGQTLPGANTGELFF. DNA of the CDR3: TGTGCCAGCACTATACAGTCGGGACAGACCCTCCCAGGCGCGAACACCGGGGAGCTGTTTTTT.

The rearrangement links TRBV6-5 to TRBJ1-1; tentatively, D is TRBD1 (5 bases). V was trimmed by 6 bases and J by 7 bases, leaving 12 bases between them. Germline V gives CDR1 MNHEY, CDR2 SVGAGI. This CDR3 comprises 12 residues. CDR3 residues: CASSHRGGEAFF. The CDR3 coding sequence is TGTGCCAGCAGCCACCGGGGGGGTGAAGCTTTCTTT.

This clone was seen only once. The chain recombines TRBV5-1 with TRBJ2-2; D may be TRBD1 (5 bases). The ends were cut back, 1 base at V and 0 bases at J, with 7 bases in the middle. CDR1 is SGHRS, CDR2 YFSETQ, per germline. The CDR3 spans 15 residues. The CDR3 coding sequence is TGCGCCAGCAGCTTGCAGGGCGCGAACACCGGGGAGCTGTTTTTT. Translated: CASSLQGANTGELFF.

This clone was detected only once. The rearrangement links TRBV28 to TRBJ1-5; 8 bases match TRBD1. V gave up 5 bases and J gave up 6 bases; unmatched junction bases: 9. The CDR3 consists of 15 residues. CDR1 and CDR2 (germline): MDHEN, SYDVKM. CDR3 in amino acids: CASSRPQGGGQPQHF. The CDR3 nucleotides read TGTGCCAGCAGTCGGCCACAGGGGGGAGGTCAGCCCCAGCATTTT.

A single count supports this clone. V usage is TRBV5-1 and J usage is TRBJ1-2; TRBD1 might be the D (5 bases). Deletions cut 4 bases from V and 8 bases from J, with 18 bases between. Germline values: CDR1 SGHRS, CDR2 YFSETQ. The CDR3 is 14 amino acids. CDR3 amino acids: CASSPGTPIGGYTF. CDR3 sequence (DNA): TGCGCCAGCAGCCCCGGGACTCCCATCGGGGGCTACACCTTC.

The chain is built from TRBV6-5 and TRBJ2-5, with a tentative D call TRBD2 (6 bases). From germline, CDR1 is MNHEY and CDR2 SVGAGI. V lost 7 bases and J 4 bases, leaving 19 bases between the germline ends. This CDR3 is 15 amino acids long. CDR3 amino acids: CASTLRRDGRETQYF. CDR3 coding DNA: TGTGCCAGCACCCTTCGGAGGGACGGACGAGAGACCCAGTACTTC.

The CDR3 region is CASRPRGGFNTGELFF. In DNA, the CDR3 is TGTGCCAGTAGACCCCGCGGGGGGTTTAACACCGGGGAGCTGTTTTTT. The chain recombines TRBV19 with TRBJ2-2; TRBD2 matches at 8 bases. The V and J ends lost 6 bases and 2 bases, in that order; junction bases with no gene match: 8. CDR3 length equals 16 residues. The germline V gene has CDR1 LNHDA and CDR2 SQIVND (reference sequence).

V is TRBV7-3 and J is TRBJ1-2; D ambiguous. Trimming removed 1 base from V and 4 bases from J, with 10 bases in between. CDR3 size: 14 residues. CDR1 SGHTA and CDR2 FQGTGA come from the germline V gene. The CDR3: CASSLSAFSYGYTF. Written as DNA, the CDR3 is TGTGCCAGCAGCTTAAGCGCTTTCTCCTATGGCTACACCTTC.

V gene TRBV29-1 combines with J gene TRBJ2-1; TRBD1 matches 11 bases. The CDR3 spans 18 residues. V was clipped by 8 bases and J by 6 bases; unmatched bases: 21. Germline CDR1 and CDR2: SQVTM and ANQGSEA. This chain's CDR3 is CSIRPGTGGTGGRNEQFF. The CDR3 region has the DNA TGCAGCATCCGACCCGGGACAGGGGGAACCGGGGGCCGCAATGAGCAGTTCTTC.

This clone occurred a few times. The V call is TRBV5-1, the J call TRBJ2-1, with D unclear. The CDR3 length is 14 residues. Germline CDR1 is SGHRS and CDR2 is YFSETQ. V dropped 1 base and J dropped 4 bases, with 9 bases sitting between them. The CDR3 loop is CASSLTRSYNEQFF. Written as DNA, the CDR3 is TGCGCCAGCAGCTTGACGAGGTCGTACAATGAGCAGTTCTTC.

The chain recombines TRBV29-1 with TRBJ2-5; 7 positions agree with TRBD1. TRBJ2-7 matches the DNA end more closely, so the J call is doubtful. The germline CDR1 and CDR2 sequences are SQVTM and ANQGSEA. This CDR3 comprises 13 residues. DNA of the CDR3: TGCAGCGTTGGGACAGGCTCCCCCTACGAGCAGTACTTC. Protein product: CSVGTGSPYEQYF.

The DNA of the CDR3 is TGTGCCTGGGGACAGGGTCGAAATCAGCCCCAGCATTTT. It encodes CAWGQGRNQPQHF. This chain uses TRBV30 with TRBJ1-5, with 8 bases lining up with TRBD1. Trimming cost V 5 bases and J 4 bases; bases outside gene matches: 4. This CDR3 region has 13 residues. CDR1 GTSNPN and CDR2 SVGIG come from the germline V gene (reference sequence). Combining the CDR3 with reference TRBV30 and TRBJ1-5 gives the whole variable domain SQTIHQWPATLVQPVGSPLSLECTVEGTSNPNLYWYRQAAGRGLQLLFYSVGIGQISSEVPQNLSASRPQDRQFILSSKKLLLSDSGFYLCAWGQGRNQPQHFGDGTRLSIL.